This is a list of T cell receptor beta chains from one sample in a study of T-cell reconstitution after alpha-beta-depleted transplantation in children. TCRdb reprocessed the PCR reads with MiXCR, giving one entry per CDR3 protein. The sample lists about 980,000 distinct CDR3 sequences; roughly 31% were seen once. Sample: PBMCs, mostly from graft donor cells, taken 360 days after TCRalphabeta/CD19-depleted stem cell transplant. These receptors originate from a boy in the first two years of life who had a stem cell transplant for SCID, so the T cells may come from the graft donor. CDR3s include the opening cysteine and the closing phenylalanine or tryptophan. D genes are given only for firm matches. Only part of the rows carry a size: once, few, many, or a class if the clone is expanded.

abundance: few; j_gene: TRBJ1-4; d_gene: -; v_gene: TRBV29-1; CDR3aa: CSVEGPYNEKLFF; CDR3nt: TGCAGCGTCGAGGGACCGTATAATGAAAAACTGTTTTTT
abundance: few; j_gene: TRBJ2-7; d_gene: TRBD1; v_gene: TRBV20-1; CDR3aa: CSASSLLGQGSFEQYF; CDR3nt: TGCAGTGCTAGCAGTCTTCTGGGACAGGGAAGTTTCGAGCAGTACTTC
abundance: -; j_gene: TRBJ2-3; d_gene: -; v_gene: TRBV4-1; CDR3aa: CASSQRDLLADTQYF; CDR3nt: TGCGCCAGCAGCCAACGTGACCTTCTGGCGGATACGCAGTATTTT
abundance: few; j_gene: TRBJ1-2; d_gene: -; v_gene: TRBV15; CDR3aa: CATSRVRLYGYTF; CDR3nt: TGTGCCACCAGCAGAGTTAGGCTCTATGGCTACACCTTC
abundance: -; j_gene: TRBJ2-5; d_gene: TRBD1; v_gene: TRBV12-3/TRBV12-4; CDR3aa: CASSPRQGKRQETQYF; CDR3nt: TGTGCCAGCAGTCCCCGACAGGGGAAGAGGCAAGAGACCCAGTACTTC
abundance: once; j_gene: TRBJ1-1; d_gene: TRBD1; v_gene: TRBV6-1; CDR3aa: CASSNRRGRTEAFF; CDR3nt: TGTGCCAGCAGTAACCGCAGGGGGCGGACTGAAGCTTTCTTT
abundance: -; j_gene: TRBJ2-7; d_gene: -; v_gene: TRBV27; CDR3aa: CANKTGPSSYEQYF; CDR3nt: TGTGCCAACAAAACAGGGCCTAGCTCCTACGAGCAGTACTTC
abundance: -; j_gene: TRBJ2-2; d_gene: TRBD2; v_gene: TRBV7-2; CDR3aa: CASSLARLASGELFF; CDR3nt: TGTGCCAGCAGCCTCGCCCGACTAGCGAGCGGGGAGCTGTTTTTT
abundance: few; j_gene: TRBJ2-1; d_gene: -; v_gene: TRBV7-9; CDR3aa: CASSLVPPLANEQFF; CDR3nt: TGTGCCAGCAGCTTAGTCCCCCCTCTGGCCAATGAGCAGTTCTTC
abundance: few; j_gene: TRBJ2-7; d_gene: TRBD1; v_gene: TRBV4-2; CDR3aa: CASSQGDRGRSYEQYF; CDR3nt: TGTGCCAGCAGCCAAGGTGACAGGGGGCGATCCTACGAGCAGTACTTC
abundance: -; j_gene: TRBJ1-5; d_gene: -; v_gene: TRBV7-9; CDR3aa: CASSPAGTNNQPQHF; CDR3nt: TGTGCCAGCAGCCCTGCCGGGACAAACAATCAGCCCCAGCATTTT
abundance: few; j_gene: TRBJ2-6; d_gene: -; v_gene: TRBV28; CDR3aa: CASSFARSSGANVLTF; CDR3nt: TGTGCCAGCAGTTTTGCCAGGAGCTCTGGGGCCAACGTCCTGACTTTC
abundance: -; j_gene: TRBJ2-6; d_gene: -; v_gene: TRBV9; CDR3aa: CASSVVSAGANVLTF; CDR3nt: TGTGCCAGCAGCGTAGTGTCGGCGGGGGCCAACGTCCTGACTTTC
abundance: -; j_gene: TRBJ2-1; d_gene: TRBD2; v_gene: TRBV5-1; CDR3aa: CASSLRLAGQNNEQFF; CDR3nt: TGCGCCAGCAGCTTGAGATTAGCGGGACAAAACAATGAGCAGTTCTTC
abundance: -; j_gene: TRBJ2-5; d_gene: TRBD2; v_gene: TRBV18; CDR3aa: CASSPPGGGQETQYF; CDR3nt: TGTGCCAGCTCACCACCGGGCGGGGGCCAAGAGACCCAGTACTTC
abundance: once; j_gene: TRBJ2-7; d_gene: TRBD1; v_gene: TRBV15; CDR3aa: CATSSLPWTGVNEQYF; CDR3nt: TGTGCCACCAGCAGCCTCCCTTGGACAGGGGTTAACGAGCAGTACTTC
abundance: -; j_gene: TRBJ1-5; d_gene: -; v_gene: TRBV9; CDR3aa: CASSDGTADSNQPQHF; CDR3nt: TGTGCCAGCAGCGATGGGACTGCAGATAGCAATCAGCCCCAGCATTTT
abundance: -; j_gene: TRBJ2-3; d_gene: TRBD1; v_gene: TRBV5-1; CDR3aa: CASSLTYGQGAQDTQYF; CDR3nt: TGCGCCAGCAGCTTGACCTATGGACAGGGGGCGCAAGATACGCAGTATTTT
abundance: -; j_gene: TRBJ2-2; d_gene: -; v_gene: TRBV12-3/TRBV12-4; CDR3aa: CASRPQSVNTGELFF; CDR3nt: TGTGCCAGCAGGCCACAGAGCGTGAACACCGGGGAGCTGTTTTTT
abundance: -; j_gene: TRBJ2-2; d_gene: -; v_gene: TRBV6-5; CDR3aa: CASSYSSFPNTGELFF; CDR3nt: TGTGCCAGCAGTTACTCGTCCTTCCCGAACACCGGGGAGCTGTTTTTT
abundance: -; j_gene: TRBJ2-1; d_gene: -; v_gene: TRBV12-3/TRBV12-4; CDR3aa: CASSPRKGEQFF; CDR3nt: TGTGCCAGCAGTCCCCGGAAGGGCGAGCAGTTCTTC
abundance: -; j_gene: TRBJ2-7; d_gene: TRBD1; v_gene: TRBV12-3/TRBV12-4; CDR3aa: CASSLRQGTPYEQYF; CDR3nt: TGTGCCAGCAGTCTAAGACAGGGAACTCCTTACGAGCAGTACTTC
abundance: -; j_gene: TRBJ2-5; d_gene: TRBD2; v_gene: TRBV29-1; CDR3aa: CSVRTGTSGGETQYF; CDR3nt: TGCAGCGTCCGCACCGGGACTAGCGGGGGAGAGACCCAGTACTTC
abundance: -; j_gene: TRBJ2-1; d_gene: -; v_gene: TRBV2; CDR3aa: CASSEGGLRTNEQFF; CDR3nt: TGTGCCAGCAGTGAGGGCGGGTTAAGAACCAATGAGCAGTTCTTC
abundance: few; j_gene: TRBJ2-5; d_gene: TRBD1; v_gene: TRBV7-2; CDR3aa: CASSSHRGRETQYF; CDR3nt: TGTGCCAGCAGCTCCCACAGGGGGCGAGAGACCCAGTACTTC
abundance: -; j_gene: TRBJ2-3; d_gene: -; v_gene: TRBV11-2; CDR3aa: CASSFSAGGGVRADTQYF; CDR3nt: TGTGCCAGCAGCTTTTCCGCCGGCGGGGGCGTACGCGCAGATACGCAGTATTTT
abundance: few; j_gene: TRBJ2-3; d_gene: TRBD1; v_gene: TRBV6-5; CDR3aa: CASSYWDREGTDTQYF; CDR3nt: TGTGCCAGCAGTTACTGGGACAGGGAGGGCACAGATACGCAGTATTTT
abundance: few; j_gene: TRBJ2-1; d_gene: TRBD1; v_gene: TRBV28; CDR3aa: CASSFPTRQGPLADEQFF; CDR3nt: TGTGCCAGCAGTTTCCCCACCAGACAGGGTCCGCTGGCGGATGAGCAGTTCTTC
abundance: -; j_gene: TRBJ1-1; d_gene: TRBD1; v_gene: TRBV5-1; CDR3aa: CASRPGTGGVRTEAFF; CDR3nt: TGCGCCAGCCGCCCCGGGACAGGGGGCGTGAGGACTGAAGCTTTCTTT
abundance: -; j_gene: TRBJ2-3; d_gene: -; v_gene: TRBV20-1; CDR3aa: CSARVPTASTDTQYF; CDR3nt: TGCAGTGCTAGAGTCCCAACCGCCAGCACAGATACGCAGTATTTT
abundance: -; j_gene: TRBJ1-5; d_gene: -; v_gene: TRBV9; CDR3aa: CASSGGGRNQPQHF; CDR3nt: TGTGCCAGCAGCGGCGGGGGGCGGAATCAGCCCCAGCATTTT
abundance: few; j_gene: TRBJ2-2; d_gene: TRBD1; v_gene: TRBV29-1; CDR3aa: CSVRGYGGQGGTGELFF; CDR3nt: TGCAGCGTTCGCGGGTATGGGGGACAGGGAGGCACCGGGGAGCTGTTTTTT
abundance: few; j_gene: TRBJ2-1; d_gene: -; v_gene: TRBV4-3; CDR3aa: CASSQELSGYNEQFF; CDR3nt: TGCGCCAGCAGCCAAGAACTAAGCGGGTACAATGAGCAGTTCTTC
abundance: once; j_gene: TRBJ1-6; d_gene: -; v_gene: TRBV23-1; CDR3aa: CASSQPSRFSYNSPLHF; CDR3nt: TGCGCCAGCAGTCAACCCTCACGATTCTCCTATAATTCACCCCTCCACTTT
abundance: -; j_gene: TRBJ2-5; d_gene: -; v_gene: TRBV6-1; CDR3aa: CASSRTGRPGETQYF; CDR3nt: TGTGCCAGCAGTCGTACGGGCAGGCCGGGGGAGACCCAGTACTTC
abundance: -; j_gene: TRBJ1-6; d_gene: TRBD1; v_gene: TRBV28; CDR3aa: CASSFLDRNSPLHF; CDR3nt: TGTGCCAGCAGTTTCTTGGACAGGAATTCACCCCTCCACTTT
abundance: -; j_gene: TRBJ2-1; d_gene: TRBD2; v_gene: TRBV4-2; CDR3aa: CASSPGRASGGSYNEQFF; CDR3nt: TGTGCCAGCAGCCCAGGGAGGGCTAGCGGGGGCTCCTACAATGAGCAGTTCTTC
abundance: few; j_gene: TRBJ1-2; d_gene: TRBD1; v_gene: TRBV28; CDR3aa: CAAWDRSSFNYGYTF; CDR3nt: TGTGCCGCTTGGGACAGGTCCTCTTTTAACTATGGCTACACCTTC
abundance: -; j_gene: TRBJ2-2; d_gene: TRBD1; v_gene: TRBV28; CDR3aa: CASGLGQGPAAGELFF; CDR3nt: TGTGCCAGCGGCTTAGGACAGGGGCCTGCCGCCGGGGAGCTGTTTTTT
abundance: few; j_gene: TRBJ2-7; d_gene: TRBD1; v_gene: TRBV6-1; CDR3aa: CASNPTGAFSYEQYF; CDR3nt: TGTGCCAGCAATCCAACAGGGGCTTTTTCCTACGAGCAGTACTTC
abundance: few; j_gene: TRBJ2-1; d_gene: TRBD1; v_gene: TRBV20-1; CDR3aa: CSASDRGNEQFF; CDR3nt: TGCAGTGCTTCGGACAGGGGTAATGAGCAGTTCTTC
abundance: once; j_gene: TRBJ2-7; d_gene: -; v_gene: TRBV6-5; CDR3aa: CASSYGPKSYEQYF; CDR3nt: TGTGCCAGCAGTTACGGCCCGAAGTCCTACGAGCAGTACTTC
abundance: -; j_gene: TRBJ1-4; d_gene: TRBD1; v_gene: TRBV27; CDR3aa: CASSLEGTGWSEKLFF; CDR3nt: TGTGCCAGCAGTTTAGAGGGGACAGGATGGAGCGAAAAACTGTTTTTT
abundance: few; j_gene: TRBJ1-3; d_gene: TRBD1; v_gene: TRBV7-2; CDR3aa: CASSPTGGSTIYF; CDR3nt: TGTGCCAGCAGCCCAACAGGGGGCAGCACCATATATTTT
abundance: many; j_gene: TRBJ1-5; d_gene: -; v_gene: TRBV12-3/TRBV12-4; CDR3aa: CASSLDQPQHF; CDR3nt: TGTGCCAGCAGTTTAGATCAGCCCCAGCATTTT